This T cell receptor beta chain is drawn from a study of T cells in Graves' hyperthyroidism and ophthalmopathy. Overall study context: Before treatment of any kind, peripheral blood was taken at initial diagnosis.

Exclusion of patients followed from uncontrolled infection, other autoimmune disease, pregnancy or lactation. This CDR3 has 14 residues. Trimming cost V 4 bases and J 0 bases, with 7 bases left between them. Germline V CDR1 and CDR2: MNHEY, SMNVEV (reference sequence). Amplification targeted TCR beta CDR3 regions from RNA transcripts. The HTBI primer set served for first-round RT-PCR of the TCR CDR3. TCRdb called the multiplex PCR reads again in MiXCR, with one record for every CDR3 protein. The table lists some 210,000 distinct CDR3 sequences, about a sixth of them singletons. General observations from the study: Among thyroid clonotypes expanded above 0.001, most also appeared in blood.

To note about this clonotype: Its antigen is currently unknown.

The receptor's source is a man aged 45 to 65 with Graves' hyperthyroidism. The sequenced sample consisted of blood. The chain carries TRBV27 and TRBJ1-5; the D is unclear. CDR3 sequence (DNA): TGTGCCAGCAGTTCTACAGTTAGCAATCAGCCCCAGCATTTT. Encoded protein: CASSSTVSNQPQHF.